This TCR beta chain was sequenced in a study of T-cell memory formation after mild COVID-19. Notes on the study in general: The authors left the SARS-CoV-2 specificity of second-wave clones peaking on day 37 unconfirmed. A second wave expanding day 15 to 37 was CD4+-biased; contracting clones were balanced.

This clonotype was found a few times. What it binds is unknown. Trimming removed 10 bases from V and 7 bases from J; junction bases left unmatched: 10. The CDR3 is made up of 15 amino acids. Germline-derived CDR1 and CDR2 are MDHEN and SYDVKM. TCRdb independently ran MiXCR on the 5' RACE reads; one entry per CDR3 protein. The table lists 450,000 to 700,000 distinct CDR3 sequences, roughly 18% of them singletons. The chain recombines TRBV28 with TRBJ2-2; TRBD2 aligns across 12 bases. Sequencing was performed on PBMCs or a T cell subset sorted from them (not recorded which). The sequence came from an adult woman who had mild COVID-19 (a few samples of this study predate the infection). Cell type and time point are not known. The CDR3, as DNA: TGTGCCATCCTGGACGGGACTAGCGGGCACGGGGAGCTGTTTTTT. This gives the protein CAILDGTSGHGELFF.